Listed below are T cell receptor beta chains from one sample, sequenced in a study of blood T cell repertoires in COVID-19. Using immunoSEQ multiplex PCR, the repertoire was profiled, and TCRdb retains in-frame clones only, with some absent. The sample records about 180,000 clones, about nine tenths being singletons. Input material: peripheral blood. These receptors all stem from a man between 65 and 85 years old with active or convalescent COVID-19. The CDR3 runs from the conserved cysteine through the conserved F or W. The order of the fields is CDR3 length, D gene, V gene, J gene, clone size, CDR3 DNA, CDR3 protein. The D gene is left open where the match is weak. Expanded clones are given a class, and other clones once, few, many or no size at all.

12	TRBD1	TRBV29-1	TRBJ2-1	-	TGCAGCTTGGACAGGGGAATCAATGAGCAGTTCTTC	CSLDRGINEQFF
15	-	TRBV5-1	TRBJ1-6	-	TGCGCCAGCAGCTTGATGGGGGGGACGAATTCACCCCTCCACTTT	CASSLMGGTNSPLHF
14	-	TRBV18	TRBJ1-3	-	TGTGCCAGCTCACCACTTATCTCTGGAAACACCATATATTTT	CASSPLISGNTIYF
12	-	TRBV30	TRBJ1-3	-	TGTGCCTGGAGTGGGAGGGGAAACACCATATATTTT	CAWSGRGNTIYF
16	TRBD1	TRBV11-2	TRBJ2-7	-	TGTGCCAGCAGCCCGGCACGGGACAGGTATTCCTACGAGCAGTACTTC	CASSPARDRYSYEQYF
15	-	TRBV9	TRBJ2-7	-	TGTGCCAGCAGCGTAGGGGTAGGGAGCTCCTACGAGCAGTACTTC	CASSVGVGSSYEQYF
14	TRBD2	TRBV6-5	TRBJ2-7	-	TGTGCCAGCAAGGGACTAGCAAGCTCCTACGAGCAGTACTTC	CASKGLASSYEQYF
16	-	TRBV7-9	TRBJ1-2	-	TGTGCCAGCACCATCCTGCGGGACGGCTCTAACTATGGCTACACCTTC	CASTILRDGSNYGYTF
16	-	TRBV6-5	TRBJ1-6	-	TGTGCCAGCAGTTACCGGGGGAGATCCTATAATTCACCCCTCCACTTT	CASSYRGRSYNSPLHF
14	TRBD1	TRBV2	TRBJ2-2	once	TGTGCCAGCAGAAGACAGGGGAACACCGGGGAGCTGTTTTTT	CASRRQGNTGELFF
15	-	TRBV7-2	TRBJ2-1	-	TGTGCCAGCAGCAAGAACAGGGCGGTAGACAATGAGCAGTTCTTC	CASSKNRAVDNEQFF
16	-	TRBV7-3	TRBJ2-1	-	TGTGCCAGCAGCTTACTGGGCGGGGCCGTGTACAATGAGCAGTTCTTC	CASSLLGGAVYNEQFF
13	-	TRBV7-8	TRBJ1-3	-	TGTGCCAGCAGCTTAACAAGCGAGGTCACCATATATTTT	CASSLTSEVTIYF
16	TRBD1	TRBV4-1	TRBJ1-2	-	TGCGCCAGCAGCCAAGATTTGGCAGGGGGGAACTATGGCTACACCTTC	CASSQDLAGGNYGYTF
14	-	TRBV28	TRBJ2-7	-	TGTGCCAGCAAGCTGGGAGTAGCTTCCTACGAGCAGTACTTC	CASKLGVASYEQYF
16	TRBD2	TRBV28	TRBJ2-3	once	TGTGCCAGCAGCCCGGGACTAGCGGCTAGCACAGATACGCAGTATTTT	CASSPGLAASTDTQYF
14	-	TRBV10-3	TRBJ2-1	-	TGTGCCACCGCAGGCGGGGGCTTCGGCAATGAGCAGTTCTTC	CATAGGGFGNEQFF
14	TRBD2	TRBV7-8	TRBJ2-7	-	TGTGCCAGCAGCCCCGGGGGGAATACCTACGAGCAGTACTTC	CASSPGGNTYEQYF
13	-	TRBV7-2	TRBJ1-1	once	TGTGCCAGCAGCTCCATGCGGGACACTGAAGCTTTCTTT	CASSSMRDTEAFF
13	-	TRBV7-9	TRBJ1-2	-	TGTGCCAGCAGCTTAGACAGGGTCTATGGCTACACCTTC	CASSLDRVYGYTF
11	-	TRBV19	TRBJ1-2	-	TGTGCCACTGAGGGAGGCTATGGCTACACCTTC	CATEGGYGYTF
14	-	TRBV18	TRBJ2-1	-	TGTGCCAGCTCACCACCTCGGGCCTACAATGAGCAGTTCTTC	CASSPPRAYNEQFF
15	-	TRBV9	TRBJ1-2	-	TGTGCCAGCAGCTCCCCGGGGAGGGCTTTAGGGGGCTACACCTTC	CASSSPGRALGGYTF
18	-	TRBV16	TRBJ1-4	-	TGTGCCAGCACCTCCTTGGGTGGGGCGGTGAAAACTAATGAAAAACTGTTTTTT	CASTSLGGAVKTNEKLFF
15	-	TRBV3-1/TRBV3-2	TRBJ1-3	once	TGTGCCAGCAGCCCCCGGAGCAGGGCTGGAAACACCATATATTTT	CASSPRSRAGNTIYF
15	-	TRBV15	TRBJ1-1	many	TGTGCCACCAGCCCCGCTTGGGGGGGTCGCACTGAAGCTTTCTTT	CATSPAWGGRTEAFF
11	-	TRBV6-5	TRBJ2-7	-	TGTGCCAGCAGCCACAGGGAGGAGCAGTACTTC	CASSHREEQYF
15	-	TRBV25-1	TRBJ2-1	-	TGTGCCAGCAGTGAAGCTGGGGCAGGGCGGAATGAGCAGTTCTTC	CASSEAGAGRNEQFF
14	-	TRBV3-1/TRBV3-2	TRBJ1-1	-	TGTGCCAGCAGCCGGCATGCTGAGAACACTGAAGCTTTCTTT	CASSRHAENTEAFF
14	TRBD1	TRBV6-5	TRBJ1-1	once	TGTGCCAGCAGTTACTCGGACAGGGGCACTGAAGCTTTCTTT	CASSYSDRGTEAFF
17	-	TRBV15	TRBJ2-7	-	TGTGCCACCAGCAGAGATTGGAGACCCCTAAACGGTTACGAGCAGTACTTC	CATSRDWRPLNGYEQYF
16	-	TRBV4-1	TRBJ1-2	-	TGCGCCAGCAGCCAAGATTTTGGGGGGACCTCCTATGGCTACACCTTC	CASSQDFGGTSYGYTF
15	TRBD1	TRBV29-1	TRBJ2-1	once	TGCAGCGTCGATCCTCAGGGGGCTGTATACAATGAGCAGTTCTTC	CSVDPQGAVYNEQFF